This TCR beta chain was identified during a study of T cell repertoires in cytomegalovirus infection. Study at large: Matching HLA type, along with CMV infection, was indicated by public TCR beta signatures. Study-level results: In two of eight donors, the top clonotype was HLA-C-restricted CMV-specific. Carriage of CMV together with the relevant HLA was identifiable through cumulative public TCR beta family frequency.

TCRdb analysed the reads with MiXCR anew, one entry per CDR3 protein. This table holds hundreds of thousands of distinct CDR3 sequences, about 7% found once. This clonotype was seen at least ten times. No antigen is known for it. CDR1 and CDR2 (germline): SGHTA, FQGNSA. There are 16 residues in the CDR3. With 2 bases removed from V and 0 bases from J, the gap between germline ends came to 13 bases. The sample comprised PBMCs. The chain employs TRBV7-2 and TRBJ1-2; D is unclear. The receptor comes from a human donor in good health (CMV status not recorded). Some clones in this sample may be carry-over from other donors' samples. The CDR3 spells CASSLSARTTNYGYTF. Here the CDR3 DNA reads TGTGCCAGCAGCTTATCCGCTAGAACGACTAACTATGGCTACACCTTC.